This TCR beta chain originates from a study of Graves' ophthalmopathy and Graves' hyperthyroidism. The CDR3 covers 13 residues. Germline V gene lookup returns CDR1 MRHNA and CDR2 SNTAGT. Other autoimmune diseases, uncontrolled infections, pregnancy and lactation each led to patient exclusion. The study amplified TCR beta CDR3 regions using RNA transcripts. Following a first-round RT-PCR that used HTBI primers, a second-round multiplex PCR was carried out. TCRdb used MiXCR to reprocess the multiplex PCR reads, holding one entry per CDR3 protein. Found here are a few hundred thousand distinct CDR3 sequences, around 20% of them singletons; the top ten hold 2.5% to 3%. Turning to this clonotype: A read error may account for a junction end that differs from germline.

Material: peripheral blood. V and J are TRBV6-4 and TRBJ2-2, with D possibly matching TRBD2 (6 bases). This TCR derives from a woman aged 18-35 years with stable Graves' hyperthyroidism. The chain's CDR3 is CASRRGYTGELFF. The CDR3 region has the DNA TGCGCCAGCCGGAGGGGATACACCGGGGAGCTGTTTTTT.